Listed below are T cell receptor beta chains from one sample, sequenced in a study of T cell changes during pregnancy in multiple sclerosis. TCRdb's table, derived via immunoSEQ multiplex PCR, lists solely in-frame clones and lacks some. The table includes approximately 100,000 clones, roughly 92% detected once. The sample here was peripheral blood, taken in the second trimester of pregnancy. The receptors come from a female donor with multiple sclerosis, enrolled in a pregnancy study. Each CDR3 is given with its conserved first and last residue. The order of the fields is CDR3 protein, CDR3 DNA, clone size, V gene, D gene, J gene. A D gene is named only where the DNA matches it firmly. Size tells how often a clone was seen (once, few, many) or the class of an expanded clone, and some rows leave it out.

CDR3aa: CASSLYAPGNTEAFF; CDR3nt: TGTGCCAGCAGTTTATACGCTCCGGGGAACACTGAAGCTTTCTTT; abundance: .; v_gene: TRBV27; d_gene: .; j_gene: TRBJ1-1
CDR3aa: CASSAGARTDTQYF; CDR3nt: TGTGCCAGCAGTGCAGGGGCCCGCACAGATACGCAGTATTTT; abundance: .; v_gene: TRBV28; d_gene: .; j_gene: TRBJ2-3
CDR3aa: CASSLRFQGYEQYF; CDR3nt: TGTGCCAGCAGCTTAAGGTTCCAGGGCTACGAGCAGTACTTC; abundance: .; v_gene: TRBV7-2; d_gene: .; j_gene: TRBJ2-7
CDR3aa: CASGAGVIQETQYF; CDR3nt: TGTGCCAGCGGGGCAGGGGTTATCCAAGAGACCCAGTACTTC; abundance: .; v_gene: TRBV2; d_gene: .; j_gene: TRBJ2-5
CDR3aa: CASSPRTGDLTGELFF; CDR3nt: TGTGCCAGCTCACCCCGGACAGGGGACCTCACCGGGGAGCTGTTTTTT; abundance: .; v_gene: TRBV18; d_gene: TRBD1; j_gene: TRBJ2-2
CDR3aa: CARSLDINTGELFF; CDR3nt: TGTGCCAGAAGCTTGGACATAAACACCGGGGAGCTGTTTTTT; abundance: .; v_gene: TRBV5-3; d_gene: .; j_gene: TRBJ2-2
CDR3aa: CASSLTPYGYTF; CDR3nt: TGTGCCAGTAGCTTGACACCTTATGGCTACACCTTC; abundance: few; v_gene: TRBV19; d_gene: .; j_gene: TRBJ1-2
CDR3aa: CASRTGRRAFF; CDR3nt: TGTGCCAGCAGGACAGGGCGACGAGCTTTCTTT; abundance: .; v_gene: TRBV27; d_gene: TRBD1; j_gene: TRBJ1-1
CDR3aa: CASSLGRQGNTIYF; CDR3nt: TGTGCCAGTAGTCTCGGGAGACAAGGAAACACCATATATTTT; abundance: .; v_gene: TRBV19; d_gene: .; j_gene: TRBJ1-3
CDR3aa: CASSPSSGNTIYF; CDR3nt: TGTGCCAGCAGCCCTTCCTCTGGAAACACCATATATTTT; abundance: .; v_gene: TRBV14; d_gene: .; j_gene: TRBJ1-3
CDR3aa: CASSTLAGGPGETQYF; CDR3nt: TGTGCCAGTAGTACCCTAGCGGGAGGGCCGGGAGAGACCCAGTACTTC; abundance: .; v_gene: TRBV19; d_gene: TRBD2; j_gene: TRBJ2-5
CDR3aa: CASSTLPTSGPYEQYF; CDR3nt: TGTGCCAGCAGCACGTTACCCACTAGCGGACCCTACGAGCAGTACTTC; abundance: .; v_gene: TRBV9; d_gene: TRBD2; j_gene: TRBJ2-7
CDR3aa: CASSPREGQGNEQFF; CDR3nt: TGTGCCAGCAGCCCCCGGGAGGGCCAGGGCAATGAGCAGTTCTTC; abundance: .; v_gene: TRBV9; d_gene: TRBD2; j_gene: TRBJ2-1
CDR3aa: CASSMGGMSSYEQYF; CDR3nt: TGTGCCAGCAGCATGGGGGGGATGAGCTCCTACGAGCAGTACTTC; abundance: .; v_gene: TRBV28; d_gene: TRBD2; j_gene: TRBJ2-7
CDR3aa: CATSRDKGLAGGYEQYF; CDR3nt: TGTGCCACCAGCAGAGACAAAGGACTAGCGGGAGGCTACGAGCAGTACTTC; abundance: .; v_gene: TRBV15; d_gene: TRBD2; j_gene: TRBJ2-7
CDR3aa: CASSFDGTSYNEQFF; CDR3nt: TGTGCCAGCAGTTTTGACGGGACTTCCTACAATGAGCAGTTCTTC; abundance: .; v_gene: TRBV27; d_gene: .; j_gene: TRBJ2-1
CDR3aa: CASSVTSNRVGELFF; CDR3nt: TGTGCCAGCAGCGTTACATCCAACAGGGTCGGGGAGCTGTTTTTT; abundance: .; v_gene: TRBV9; d_gene: .; j_gene: TRBJ2-2
CDR3aa: CASSLEAPYEQYF; CDR3nt: TGTGCCAGCAGCTTGGAAGCGCCCTACGAGCAGTACTTC; abundance: .; v_gene: TRBV5-4; d_gene: .; j_gene: TRBJ2-7
CDR3aa: CASSEWGYTGTSGYEQYF; CDR3nt: TGTGCCAGCAGCGAATGGGGGTACACCGGGACTAGCGGTTACGAGCAGTACTTC; abundance: .; v_gene: TRBV9; d_gene: TRBD2; j_gene: TRBJ2-7
CDR3aa: CASSVGGDQPQHF; CDR3nt: TGCGCCAGCAGCGTAGGCGGGGACCAGCCCCAGCATTTT; abundance: .; v_gene: TRBV5-1; d_gene: .; j_gene: TRBJ1-5
CDR3aa: CATLPGHLNTEAFF; CDR3nt: TGTGCCACCCTTCCGGGACATTTGAACACTGAAGCTTTCTTT; abundance: .; v_gene: TRBV15; d_gene: .; j_gene: TRBJ1-1
CDR3aa: CASSQEGVNTEAFF; CDR3nt: TGCGCCAGCAGCCAAGAAGGAGTGAACACTGAAGCTTTCTTT; abundance: .; v_gene: TRBV4-1; d_gene: .; j_gene: TRBJ1-1
CDR3aa: CASSGVSEAFF; CDR3nt: TGTGCCAGCAGCGGAGTATCTGAAGCTTTCTTT; abundance: .; v_gene: TRBV11-2; d_gene: .; j_gene: TRBJ1-1
CDR3aa: CAISDLLRGTGELFF; CDR3nt: TGTGCCATCAGTGACCTCCTTCGAGGCACCGGGGAGCTGTTTTTT; abundance: .; v_gene: TRBV10-3; d_gene: .; j_gene: TRBJ2-2
CDR3aa: CASSLAYRGDTGELFF; CDR3nt: TGTGCCAGCAGCTTAGCCTACAGGGGGGACACCGGGGAGCTGTTTTTT; abundance: .; v_gene: TRBV7-2; d_gene: TRBD1; j_gene: TRBJ2-2
CDR3aa: CASSLEYNEQFF; CDR3nt: TGCGCCAGCAGTTTAGAGTACAATGAGCAGTTCTTC; abundance: .; v_gene: TRBV5-1; d_gene: .; j_gene: TRBJ2-1
CDR3aa: CASSLGQLNTEAFF; CDR3nt: TGTGCCAGCAGCTTGGGACAATTGAACACTGAAGCTTTCTTT; abundance: .; v_gene: TRBV9; d_gene: .; j_gene: TRBJ1-1
CDR3aa: CASSLDLSGAPGELFF; CDR3nt: TGTGCCAGCAGCTTAGATCTCTCTGGAGCCCCCGGGGAGCTGTTTTTT; abundance: .; v_gene: TRBV11-2; d_gene: .; j_gene: TRBJ2-2
CDR3aa: CASSLGGVAQFF; CDR3nt: TGCGCCAGCAGCTTGGGGGGCGTGGCGCAGTTCTTC; abundance: .; v_gene: TRBV5-1; d_gene: .; j_gene: TRBJ2-1
CDR3aa: CASSFGSSGGAGDTQYF; CDR3nt: TGTGCCAGCAGCTTTGGATCCAGCGGGGGGGCAGGAGATACGCAGTATTTT; abundance: .; v_gene: TRBV7-9; d_gene: TRBD2; j_gene: TRBJ2-3
CDR3aa: CASSPSQGFTEAFF; CDR3nt: TGTGCCAGCTCACCCTCACAGGGTTTCACTGAAGCTTTCTTT; abundance: .; v_gene: TRBV18; d_gene: .; j_gene: TRBJ1-1
CDR3aa: CASSEGGGKGTDTQYF; CDR3nt: TGTGCCAGCAGTGAAGGAGGCGGGAAGGGCACAGATACGCAGTATTTT; abundance: .; v_gene: TRBV6-4; d_gene: .; j_gene: TRBJ2-3
CDR3aa: CSVSGWGDSYEQYF; CDR3nt: TGCAGCGTTTCGGGATGGGGGGACTCCTACGAGCAGTACTTC; abundance: .; v_gene: TRBV29-1; d_gene: .; j_gene: TRBJ2-7
CDR3aa: CAWKARRTNEKLFF; CDR3nt: TGTGCCTGGAAGGCCAGGAGGACTAATGAAAAACTGTTTTTT; abundance: few; v_gene: TRBV30; d_gene: .; j_gene: TRBJ1-4
CDR3aa: CASSEDRVNTEAFF; CDR3nt: TGTGCCAGCAGTGAGGACAGGGTGAACACTGAAGCTTTCTTT; abundance: .; v_gene: TRBV2; d_gene: TRBD1; j_gene: TRBJ1-1
CDR3aa: CASSLRLSNTGELFF; CDR3nt: TGTGCCAGCAGCTTGCGACTATCGAACACCGGGGAGCTGTTTTTT; abundance: .; v_gene: TRBV5-4; d_gene: .; j_gene: TRBJ2-2
CDR3aa: CASSSQQTNTEAFF; CDR3nt: TGTGCCAGCAGTAGCCAACAGACGAACACTGAAGCTTTCTTT; abundance: .; v_gene: TRBV6-5; d_gene: .; j_gene: TRBJ1-1
CDR3aa: CASSTGGSGNEQFF; CDR3nt: TGTGCCAGCAGCACAGGAGGGTCAGGCAATGAGCAGTTCTTC; abundance: .; v_gene: TRBV11-2; d_gene: .; j_gene: TRBJ2-1
CDR3aa: CASSFGTEQNGYTF; CDR3nt: TGCGCCAGCAGCTTTGGGACAGAGCAAAATGGCTACACCTTC; abundance: .; v_gene: TRBV5-1; d_gene: TRBD1; j_gene: TRBJ1-2
CDR3aa: CAHRDSTNEKLFF; CDR3nt: TGTGCCCACCGAGATTCAACTAATGAAAAACTGTTTTTT; abundance: .; v_gene: TRBV30; d_gene: .; j_gene: TRBJ1-4
CDR3aa: CASSMGTSGRGETQYF; CDR3nt: TGTGCCAGTAGTATGGGGACTAGCGGGAGAGGGGAGACCCAGTACTTC; abundance: .; v_gene: TRBV19; d_gene: TRBD2; j_gene: TRBJ2-5
CDR3aa: CASSVDPGSTEAFF; CDR3nt: TGTGCCAGCAGCGTAGACCCGGGAAGCACTGAAGCTTTCTTT; abundance: .; v_gene: TRBV9; d_gene: .; j_gene: TRBJ1-1
CDR3aa: CASTESVWGAGNTIYF; CDR3nt: TGCGCCAGCACCGAAAGTGTGTGGGGGGCTGGAAACACCATATATTTT; abundance: .; v_gene: TRBV5-1; d_gene: .; j_gene: TRBJ1-3
CDR3aa: CASNGGAWSDEQFF; CDR3nt: TGTGCCAGCAACGGGGGGGCCTGGTCGGATGAGCAGTTCTTC; abundance: .; v_gene: TRBV25-1; d_gene: TRBD2; j_gene: TRBJ2-1
CDR3aa: CASSVQAGTSGRARSYNEQFF; CDR3nt: TGTGCCAGCAGCGTCCAGGCCGGGACTAGCGGGAGGGCCCGCTCCTACAATGAGCAGTTCTTC; abundance: .; v_gene: TRBV9; d_gene: TRBD2; j_gene: TRBJ2-1
CDR3aa: CASSSLRDRGKETQYF; CDR3nt: TGTGCCAGCAGCTCCCTCCGGGACAGGGGAAAAGAGACCCAGTACTTC; abundance: .; v_gene: TRBV7-8; d_gene: TRBD1; j_gene: TRBJ2-5
CDR3aa: CASSPGLGNTEAFF; CDR3nt: TGCGCCAGCAGCCCAGGACTCGGAAACACTGAAGCTTTCTTT; abundance: .; v_gene: TRBV5-1; d_gene: .; j_gene: TRBJ1-1
CDR3aa: CASSSSGPAGGYTF; CDR3nt: TGTGCCAGCAGTTCCTCTGGGCCGGCTGGGGGCTACACCTTC; abundance: once; v_gene: TRBV6-6; d_gene: .; j_gene: TRBJ1-2
CDR3aa: CASSRTVNTEAFF; CDR3nt: TGTGCCAGCAGTCGGACTGTGAACACTGAAGCTTTCTTT; abundance: .; v_gene: TRBV6-5; d_gene: .; j_gene: TRBJ1-1
CDR3aa: CATLPGLPAEAFF; CDR3nt: TGTGCCACCCTTCCTGGACTGCCGGCTGAAGCTTTCTTT; abundance: .; v_gene: TRBV6-6; d_gene: .; j_gene: TRBJ1-1
CDR3aa: CASSYSRVGNQPQHF; CDR3nt: TGTGCCAGCAGTTACTCGAGGGTAGGCAATCAGCCCCAGCATTTT; abundance: .; v_gene: TRBV6-5; d_gene: .; j_gene: TRBJ1-5
CDR3aa: CATSRDLATQHEQYF; CDR3nt: TGTGCCACCAGCAGAGATCTAGCCACCCAACACGAGCAGTACTTC; abundance: once; v_gene: TRBV15; d_gene: .; j_gene: TRBJ2-7
CDR3aa: CASSPARQGPYNEQFF; CDR3nt: TGTGCCAGCAGCCCCGCGAGGCAGGGCCCTTACAATGAGCAGTTCTTC; abundance: .; v_gene: TRBV11-2; d_gene: .; j_gene: TRBJ2-1
CDR3aa: CASSPTSYVNEQFF; CDR3nt: TGCGCCAGCAGTCCGACTAGCTATGTCAATGAGCAGTTCTTC; abundance: .; v_gene: TRBV5-1; d_gene: TRBD2; j_gene: TRBJ2-1
CDR3aa: CASSVAPRGLDNEQFF; CDR3nt: TGTGCCAGCAGCGTAGCTCCGCGGGGACTGGACAATGAGCAGTTCTTC; abundance: .; v_gene: TRBV9; d_gene: .; j_gene: TRBJ2-1
CDR3aa: CASSPDRPLSNQPQHF; CDR3nt: TGTGCCAGCAGTCCCGACAGACCTCTTAGCAATCAGCCCCAGCATTTT; abundance: .; v_gene: TRBV2; d_gene: .; j_gene: TRBJ1-5
CDR3aa: CASSPVGGGWNEQFF; CDR3nt: TGTGCCAGCAGCCCCGTGGGGGGGGGATGGAATGAGCAGTTCTTC; abundance: .; v_gene: TRBV9; d_gene: TRBD2; j_gene: TRBJ2-1